This TCR beta chain was sequenced during a study of cytomegalovirus exposure and HLA in healthy donors. The CDR3 has 19 amino acids. V gave up 0 bases and J gave up 6 bases; unmatched junction bases: 16. CDR1 and CDR2 (germline): SGHVS, FQNEAQ. Primers for the PCR totalled 60 Vbeta and 13 Jbeta. Source study methods: Roughly 11 million shared chains were among approximately 87 million unique TCR beta chains counted in a later analysis. Measured with immunoSEQ multiplex PCR; TCRdb has only the in-frame clones, and not every one. That table supplies the V and J calls and clone size; D and trimming were determined from the DNA. The table lists 110,000 to 150,000 clones, roughly four fifths of them singletons.

The chain recombines TRBV7-8 with TRBJ1-4; 7 bases are shared with TRBD1. This clonotype was obtained from a woman aged 40 to 50 in good health and CMV-seronegative. The sample taken for sequencing was PBMCs. CDR3 protein: CASSLAFGDSQSKDEKLFF. CDR3 sequence (DNA): TGTGCCAGCAGCTTAGCGTTCGGGGACAGTCAAAGCAAAGATGAAAAACTGTTTTTT. The whole variable domain, filled in from reference TRBV7-8 and TRBJ1-4, reads GAGVSQSPRYKVAKRGQDVALRCDPISGHVSLFWYQQALGQGPEFLTYFQNEAQLDKSGLPSDRFFAERPEGSVSTLKIQRTQQEDSAVYLCASSLAFGDSQSKDEKLFFGSGTQLSVL.